This T cell receptor (beta chain) was profiled in a study of human versus mouse CDR3 diversity and MHC coevolution. Method: immunoSEQ multiplex PCR; TCRdb's copy keeps in-frame clones and lacks some. The sample records about 83,000 clones, roughly 92% being singletons. The CDR3 runs 16 residues. CDR1 is SQVTM, CDR2 ANQGSEA, per germline. Trimming took 4 bases from V and 1 from J; bases not matched to a gene: 9. The source material was naive CD4+ T cells from blood. The subset denotes: CD45RO-negative CD62L-positive naive CD4 T cells. V usage is TRBV29-1 and J usage is TRBJ2-3; 9 bases match TRBD2. The sequence came from a person aged 30 to 70 in good health. The CDR3 spells CSVAGVASGGTDTQYF. The CDR3 bases are TGCAGCGTTGCTGGGGTGGCTAGCGGGGGCACAGATACGCAGTATTTT.